One sample yielded the 18 T cell receptor beta chains listed below, sequenced in a study of vaccination and CD4 T cells after COVID-19. Sequencing of cultured CD4+ T cell DNA used the Oncomine TCR Beta short-read assay. TCRdb passed the PCR reads through MiXCR, listing each CDR3 protein once. The top ten clones hold 15% to 20% of a sample with 12,000 or so distinct CDR3 sequences, 35% to 50% of them seen once. Treatment denoted: approximately nine-day PBMC culture with coronavirus spike peptide pools or control peptides (ViraFEST assay). Antigen specificity for these receptors is unknown. Sample: cultured CD4+ T cells from blood. The origin of the receptors is a human donor with COVID-19.

The rearrangement uses TRBV7-9 and TRBJ2-4; tentatively, D is TRBD1 (5 bases). V was pared by 5 bases and J by 8 bases, with 13 bases between. This CDR3 is built from 13 residues. Germline V gene data show CDR1 as SEHNR and CDR2 as FQNEAQ (reference sequence). The CDR3 DNA reads TGTGCCAGCAGCCAAGAAGGGGAAGACATTCAGTACTTC. This encodes CASSQEGEDIQYF. The variable domain in full, completed from reference TRBV7-9 and TRBJ2-4, reads DTGVSQNPRHKITKRGQNVTFRCDPISEHNRLYWYRQTLGQGPEFLTYFQNEAQLEKSRLLSDRFSAERPKGSFSTLEIQRTEQGDSAMYLCASSQEGEDIQYFGAGTRLSVL.

This clonotype showed up just a few times. This chain uses TRBV7-2 with TRBJ2-5; 13 bases match TRBD2. With V trimmed by 4 bases and J by 7 bases, 3 bases remained unmatched. This CDR3 comprises 14 residues. Germline lookup yields CDR1 SGHTA and CDR2 FQGNSA. The CDR3 sequence: CASSSRLAGGTQYF. The DNA of the CDR3 is TGTGCCAGCAGCTCCAGACTAGCGGGGGGGACCCAGTACTTC.

The genes are TRBV7-9 and TRBJ1-2; tentatively, D is TRBD1 (5 bases). The CDR3 consists of 15 residues. CDR1 is SEHNR, CDR2 FQNEAQ, per germline (reference sequence). The V end was cut by 1 base, the J end by 7 bases, with 16 bases between. The CDR3 region is CASSLGAGTRLGYTF. The CDR3 DNA reads as TGTGCCAGCAGCTTAGGGGCCGGGACTCGCCTTGGCTACACCTTC.

V and J are TRBV19 and TRBJ2-2; D perhaps matches TRBD2 (6 bases). Germline CDR1 LNHDA, CDR2 SQIVND (reference sequence). Trimming left V 3 bases short and J 6 bases short, with 17 bases between. There are 16 residues in the CDR3. The CDR3 here is CASSIGRRGAAGELFF. The CDR3 DNA reads TGTGCCAGTAGTATTGGTCGGCGGGGAGCTGCCGGGGAGCTGTTTTTT.

J is TRBJ2-3 and V is TRBV15, with 7 bases matching TRBD1. The CDR3 contains 15 residues. Trimming removed 2 bases from V and 3 bases from J; junction bases left unmatched: 5. Germline V gene data show CDR1 as LNHNV and CDR2 as YYDKDF (reference sequence). The CDR3 DNA sequence: TGTGCCACCAGCAGACGACAGGGTCCAACAGATACGCAGTATTTT. It is translated as CATSRRQGPTDTQYF.

This clonotype came up a few times. The chain uses TRBV20-1 and TRBJ1-2; 7 nucleotides align to TRBD1. Germline loops: CDR1 DFQATT, CDR2 SNEGSKA (reference sequence). The ends lost 5 bases at V and 11 bases at J; junction bases unmatched: 11. The CDR3 runs to 12 residues. This CDR3 reads CSADREIFGYTF. In DNA, the CDR3 is TGCAGTGCTGACAGGGAAATTTTTGGTTACACCTTC.

CDR3 region: CASSLKGNTIYF. The DNA of the CDR3 is TGTGCCAGCAGCCTTAAGGGAAACACCATATATTTT. The rearrangement joins TRBV3-1 to TRBJ1-3; D remains unclear. The V end lost 4 bases, the J end lost 4 bases, and 5 bases lay between the germline ends. CDR3 size: 12 residues. Per the germline V gene, CDR1 is LGHDT and CDR2 is YNNKEL (reference sequence).

The J gene is TRBJ1-2, the V gene TRBV6-5; D unclear. The V and J ends lost 2 bases and 1 base respectively, with 8 bases between them. Germline V gene lookup returns CDR1 MNHEY and CDR2 SVGAGI. This CDR3 is built from 14 residues. CDR3 protein: CASSYGTDNYGYTF. The DNA of the CDR3 is TGTGCCAGCAGTTACGGCACAGATAACTATGGCTACACCTTC.

The chain links TRBV5-8 to TRBJ1-5; D call uncertain. The CDR3 sequence is 16 residues long. Germline CDR1 is SGHTS and CDR2 is YDEGEE. The V and J ends lost 2 bases and 1 base respectively, with 13 bases between them. In nucleotides, the CDR3 is TGTGCCAGCAGCTTTGCCTCTGGAACGAGCAATCAGCCCCAGCATTTT. Amino acids: CASSFASGTSNQPQHF. Together with reference TRBV5-8 and TRBJ1-5, the CDR3 gives the full variable domain: EAGVTQSPTHLIKTRGQQATLRCSPISGHTSVYWYQQALGLGLQFLLWYDEGEERNRGNFPPRFSGRQFPNYSSELNVNALELEDSALYLCASSFASGTSNQPQHFGDGTRLSIL.

The gene calls are TRBV20-1 and TRBJ1-2; unclear D gene. Germline CDR1 DFQATT, CDR2 SNEGSKA (reference sequence). The CDR3 has 11 amino acids. Trimming cost V 4 bases and J 8 bases, with 11 bases left between them. The CDR3 reads CSATDQSGYTF. The DNA for the CDR3 is TGCAGTGCTACCGACCAGAGCGGCTACACCTTC.

This chain links TRBV7-2 with TRBJ1-6; 9 bases fit TRBD1. J was trimmed by 9 bases and V by 2 bases; bases with no gene match: 8. Germline V CDR1 and CDR2: SGHTA, FQGNSA. The CDR3 spans 16 residues. CDR3: CASSLTSGTGSSPLHF. The CDR3 DNA reads as TGTGCCAGCAGCTTAACTTCCGGGACAGGGTCTTCACCCCTCCACTTT.

The V call is TRBV7-9, the J call TRBJ1-4; no definite D call. The CDR3 spans 16 residues. The germline V gene encodes CDR1 SEHNR and CDR2 FQNEAQ (reference sequence). V lost 1 base to trimming and J lost 5 bases, with 14 bases between them. This chain's CDR3 is CASSLVSGTKNEKLFF. For the CDR3, the DNA is TGTGCCAGCAGCTTAGTTTCTGGCACCAAAAATGAAAAACTGTTTTTT.

The chain uses TRBV5-1 and TRBJ1-6; possibly TRBD1 for D (5 bases). Germline values: CDR1 SGHRS, CDR2 YFSETQ. The V gene lost 0 bases and the J gene lost 7 bases, with 20 bases spanning the gap. The CDR3 consists of 18 residues. The CDR3 sequence: CASSLAGSGPNPNSPLHF. The CDR3 bases are TGCGCCAGCAGCTTGGCAGGTTCGGGGCCCAACCCGAATTCACCCCTCCACTTT.

The V and J genes are TRBV3-1 and TRBJ2-3; 7 bases match TRBD2. Germline V gene sequence: CDR1 LGHDT, CDR2 YNNKEL (reference sequence). CDR3 length equals 15 residues. V lost 5 bases and J lost 4; bases outside the gene matches: 9. The CDR3 is CASSGSGGGSDTQYF. CDR3 DNA sequence: TGTGCCAGCAGCGGATCGGGGGGTGGATCAGATACGCAGTATTTT.

This clonotype was detected a few times. This chain links TRBV20-1 with TRBJ1-2, with D hard to call. This CDR3 is built from 14 residues. V lost 6 bases and J 4 bases, leaving 18 bases between the germline ends. The germline gives CDR1 DFQATT, CDR2 SNEGSKA (reference sequence). The CDR3 nucleotides read TGCAGTGCCAATAAGAACAACCGGGGCTATGGCTACACCTTC. Encoded protein: CSANKNNRGYGYTF.

The chain carries TRBV30 and TRBJ2-7; 8 nucleotides line up with TRBD2. Trimming cost V 1 base and J 6 bases; bases outside gene matches: 5. The CDR3 runs to 13 residues. CDR1 is GTSNPN, CDR2 SVGIG, per germline (reference sequence). CDR3 in DNA: TGTGCCTGGAGTGCCACTAGCGGTGGCGAGCAGTACTTC. Residues: CAWSATSGGEQYF. The variable domain in full, with the rest retrieved from reference TRBV30 and TRBJ2-7, is SQTIHQWPATLVQPVGSPLSLECTVEGTSNPNLYWYRQAAGRGLQLLFYSVGIGQISSEVPQNLSASRPQDRQFILSSKKLLLSDSGFYLCAWSATSGGEQYFGPGTRLTVT.

The sample holds one count of this clonotype. The chain uses TRBV7-9 and TRBJ2-7; possible D gene TRBD1, 6 bases. Germline values: CDR1 SEHNR, CDR2 FQNEAQ (reference sequence). This CDR3 contains 16 residues. V dropped 5 bases and J dropped 4 bases, with 21 bases sitting between them. CDR3 nucleotides: TGTGCCAGCAGCCCCCCCTTCAGGACAGCCGTTTACGAGCAGTACTTC. It yields the protein CASSPPFRTAVYEQYF. Supplemented by reference TRBV7-9 and TRBJ2-7, the full variable domain reads DTGVSQNPRHKITKRGQNVTFRCDPISEHNRLYWYRQTLGQGPEFLTYFQNEAQLEKSRLLSDRFSAERPKGSFSTLEIQRTEQGDSAMYLCASSPPFRTAVYEQYFGPGTRLTVT.

The chain is built from TRBV6-1 and TRBJ2-5; 12 bases line up with TRBD2. Germline V gene lookup returns CDR1 MNHNS and CDR2 SASEGT. The CDR3 spans 16 residues. Losses at the gene ends were 8 bases for V and 6 bases for J; bases not matched to a gene: 13. CDR3 DNA: TGTGCCAGCCCCCGTCCCACTAGCGGGGGGATACAGACCCAGTACTTC. Amino acid sequence: CASPRPTSGGIQTQYF.